This T cell receptor (beta chain) was sequenced for a study of a mutant IDH1 vaccine in newly diagnosed glioma. Overall study: Either 4-6 weeks after radiotherapy alone or alongside temozolomide, vaccination was begun.

Here immunoSEQ multiplex PCR was the method, and the copy in TCRdb shows in-frame clones only, minus some. Of over 55,000 clones listed, approximately 86% are singletons. This clone showed up just once. The antigen is not known. Time point meaning: week 5, during vaccination. Every vaccine dose comprised 300 ug of mutant IDH1 20-mer peptide plus topical imiquimod. The CDR3 loop spans 13 amino acids. The germline gives CDR1 SGHRS, CDR2 YFSETQ. With 0 bases removed from V and 3 bases from J, the gap between germline ends came to 6 bases. This TCR derives from a woman aged 18-35 years with glioma. Some clones in this sample may be carry-over from other donors' samples. Sequencing was performed on PBMCs, taken from a glioma patient whose treatment included an IDH1 peptide vaccine. The J gene is TRBJ2-5, the V gene TRBV5-1; possible D gene TRBD1, 6 bases. CDR3 coding DNA: TGCGCCAGCAGCTTGGGGACAGAAGAGACCCAGTACTTC. This encodes CASSLGTEETQYF.